The 2 T cell receptor beta chains listed next were all sequenced from one sample in a study of radiotherapy plus CTLA-4 blockade in lung cancer. This table comes from immunoSEQ multiplex PCR, and its TCRdb copy is limited to in-frame clones, with some not included. Among approximately 98,000 clones listed, approximately 78% were seen once. Material: peripheral blood, obtained from a patient treated with radiotherapy plus ipilimumab. These TCRs come from a human donor with non-small cell lung cancer who had a partial response to radiotherapy plus ipilimumab.

Remarks on this clone: Germline and junction disagree at one end, which may indicate a read error. The CDR3 here is CASRDRLNTEAFF. The CDR3, as DNA: TGTGCCAGCCGTGACAGGCTGAACACTGAAGCTTTCTTT. The rearrangement links TRBV6-1 to TRBJ1-1; TRBD1 might be the D (6 bases). CDR3 size: 13 residues. Germline values: CDR1 MNHNS, CDR2 SASEGT.

This chain joins TRBV21-1 and TRBJ2-1; TRBD1 is the table's D call and was not checked against the DNA. TRBV21-1 is listed as a pseudogene. The CDR3 covers 17 residues. The CDR3 nucleotides are TGTGCCAGCAGCAAAGTTACCGGGACAGTGCAAGACCATGAGCAGTTCTTC. Its protein product is CASSKVTGTVQDHEQFF.